This T cell receptor beta chain is drawn from a study of control samples from healthy donors and cancer patients. V was trimmed by 7 bases and J by 7 bases, leaving 10 bases between them. Germline CDR1 and CDR2: LGHDT and YNNKEL (reference sequence). This CDR3 comprises 11 residues. This table comes from immunoSEQ multiplex PCR, and its TCRdb copy is limited to in-frame clones, with some not included. The sample has 82,000 or so clones; around 94% are singletons. The receptor's source is a woman aged 18 to 35 in good health. This chain connects TRBV3-1 (or the pseudogene TRBV3-2) to TRBJ2-5; D remains ambiguous. What was sequenced was blood. The CDR3 sequence is CASISGGTQYF. CDR3 coding DNA: TGTGCCAGCATCTCAGGTGGGACCCAGTACTTC.